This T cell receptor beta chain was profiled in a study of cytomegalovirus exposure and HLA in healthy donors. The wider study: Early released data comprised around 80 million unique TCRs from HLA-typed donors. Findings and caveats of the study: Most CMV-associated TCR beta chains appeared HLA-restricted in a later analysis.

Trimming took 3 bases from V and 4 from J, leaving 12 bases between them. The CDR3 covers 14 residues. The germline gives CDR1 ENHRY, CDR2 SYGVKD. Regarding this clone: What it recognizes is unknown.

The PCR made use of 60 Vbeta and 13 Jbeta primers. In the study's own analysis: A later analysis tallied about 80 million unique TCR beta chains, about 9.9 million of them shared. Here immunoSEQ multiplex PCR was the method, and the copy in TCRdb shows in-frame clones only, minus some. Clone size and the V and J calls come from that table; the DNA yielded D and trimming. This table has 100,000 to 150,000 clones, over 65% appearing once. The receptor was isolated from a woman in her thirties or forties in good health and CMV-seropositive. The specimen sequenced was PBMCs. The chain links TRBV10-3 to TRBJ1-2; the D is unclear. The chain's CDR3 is CAISDEGIGYGYTF. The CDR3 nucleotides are TGTGCCATCAGTGACGAGGGAATAGGCTATGGCTACACCTTC.